This TCR beta chain was recorded in a study of blood T cell repertoires in COVID-19. About the study: COVID-19 samples, acute and convalescent, were from the United States, Italy and Spain.

V was cut by 4 bases and J by 2 bases, with 6 bases left in between. CDR1 is SGHTA, CDR2 FQGNSA, per germline. The CDR3 length is 13 residues. Assay: immunoSEQ multiplex PCR; the TCRdb copy retains only in-frame clones and omits some. The sample consists of 270,000 or so clones, 75% to 90% of them appearing once. The chain links TRBV7-2 to TRBJ2-1; D unclear. Specimen: peripheral blood. This sequence was found in a woman aged 40 to 50 who had recovered from COVID-19. The CDR3 bases are TGTGCCAGCAGCTCTACCACCTACAATGAGCAGTTCTTC. Translating gives CASSSTTYNEQFF.